This TCR beta chain emerged from a study of blood T cell repertoires in COVID-19. Study summary: The origin of the acute and convalescent COVID-19 samples was the United States, Italy and Spain. PBMCs, B-cell-depleted T cells, or T cells were the source of the cDNA or gDNA that made up the material.

The data were produced by immunoSEQ multiplex PCR, yet TCRdb's version contains in-frame clones alone and is incomplete. This sample yields about 290,000 clones, of which roughly 89% are seen a single time; 11% belongs to the top ten. The CDR3 is 16 residues long. Germline CDR1 MGHRA, CDR2 YSYEKL. J was trimmed by 0 bases and V by 6 bases; bases with no gene match: 7. Patients at the Seattle site were enrolled during active infection and followed longitudinally. This TCR derives from a woman in her 30s with COVID-19, enrolled during active disease. The chain joins TRBV4-1 to TRBJ2-7; TRBD2 matches at 11 bases. The sequencing input was peripheral blood. CDR3: CASSTIAGGISYEQYF. The CDR3 DNA follows: TGCGCCAGCAGTACCATAGCGGGGGGGATCTCCTACGAGCAGTACTTC.